The rows below give T cell receptor beta chains drawn from one sample of a study of blood T cell repertoires in COVID-19. Clones were sequenced by immunoSEQ multiplex PCR, and TCRdb holds only the in-frame ones, with some missing. This table has over 200,000 clones, about 87% appearing once. Sequenced input: PBMCs or T cells enriched from blood (not recorded which). The origin of the receptors is a middle-aged woman with acute COVID-19. CDR3s include the opening cysteine and the closing phenylalanine or tryptophan. The order of the fields is clone size, J gene, D gene, V gene, CDR3 DNA, CDR3 protein. A D gene is named only where the DNA matches it firmly. Size is omitted from some rows. Given values are once, few, many or a class for expanded clones.

NA	TRBJ1-1	NA	TRBV19	TGTGCCAGTAGTATAGATCATAGGGGAACTGAAGCTTTCTTT	CASSIDHRGTEAFF
few	TRBJ2-3	TRBD1	TRBV5-4	TGTGCCAGCAGCTTGATACAGGGGGGCACAGATACGCAGTATTTT	CASSLIQGGTDTQYF
NA	TRBJ1-4	NA	TRBV4-3	TGCGCCAGCAGCCAAGAGACAAGCGGGGAACTGTTTTTT	CASSQETSGELFF
NA	TRBJ2-6	NA	TRBV5-4	TGTGCCAGCAGCTTGGGAGCTGGGGCCAACGTCCTGACTTTC	CASSLGAGANVLTF
NA	TRBJ2-3	NA	TRBV5-1	TGCGCCAGCAGCTTGTCCAGGCTTGACACAGATACGCAGTATTTT	CASSLSRLDTDTQYF
NA	TRBJ2-2	NA	TRBV5-6	TGTGCCAGCAGCAGCGGACTAAACACCGGGGAGCTGTTTTTT	CASSSGLNTGELFF
NA	TRBJ1-2	TRBD1	TRBV7-8	TGTGCCAGCAGCTCTACGACAGGGTCCTATGGCTACACCTTC	CASSSTTGSYGYTF
NA	TRBJ1-1	NA	TRBV7-2	TGTGCCAGCAGCTTAAGCTGGTCACAAGCTTTCTTT	CASSLSWSQAFF
NA	TRBJ1-2	TRBD1	TRBV7-9	TGTGCCAGCAGCCATCCGCAGCCGTCCGGGACAGATGGCTACACCTTC	CASSHPQPSGTDGYTF
NA	TRBJ2-5	NA	TRBV24-1	TGTGCCTCCTCTGGACCTCCAGGGGAGACCCAGTACTTC	CASSGPPGETQYF
NA	TRBJ2-2	TRBD1	TRBV5-1	TGCGCCAGCAAGGTGACAGGGGGTACCGGGGAGCTGTTTTTT	CASKVTGGTGELFF
NA	TRBJ1-2	NA	TRBV6-2/TRBV6-3	TGTGCCAGCAGTGCGGGCCACCTTAACTATGGCTACACCTTC	CASSAGHLNYGYTF
NA	TRBJ1-1	TRBD1	TRBV5-6	TGTGCCAGCAGCGAGGACAGGGGGTACACTGAAGCTTTCTTT	CASSEDRGYTEAFF
NA	TRBJ1-2	NA	TRBV7-9	TGTGCCAGCAGCTTAGGGGCCCCCGACTATGGCTACACCTTC	CASSLGAPDYGYTF
NA	TRBJ2-3	TRBD2	TRBV3-1/TRBV3-2	TGTGCCAGCAGCTGGACTAGCGGGGGGTACACAGATACGCAGTATTTT	CASSWTSGGYTDTQYF
NA	TRBJ2-7	NA	TRBV10-2	TGCGCCAGCAGTGATCCAGACTACGAGCAGTACTTC	CASSDPDYEQYF
NA	TRBJ1-5	TRBD1	TRBV5-6	TGTGCCAGCAGCGAAGGGGGCGGCAATCAGCCCCAGCATTTT	CASSEGGGNQPQHF
NA	TRBJ2-4	NA	TRBV7-2	TGTGCCAGCAGCTTACGCGGACAGATCTCCAAAAACATTCAGTACTTC	CASSLRGQISKNIQYF
NA	TRBJ1-2	TRBD1	TRBV6-2/TRBV6-3	TGTGCCAGCAGTTCCGGGACAGGGGGCATATATGGCTACACCTTC	CASSSGTGGIYGYTF
NA	TRBJ2-3	NA	TRBV29-1	TGCAGCGTTGAGGCGACCGCGACTAGCACAGATACGCAGTATTTT	CSVEATATSTDTQYF
NA	TRBJ2-3	TRBD2	TRBV24-1	TGTGCCACCAGTGTACTAGCGGGAGTTGGGCTAGATACGCAGTATTTT	CATSVLAGVGLDTQYF
NA	TRBJ1-5	TRBD1	TRBV10-3	TGTGCCATCAGTGAGTCACAGGGGGCTTCCAATCAGCCCCAGCATTTT	CAISESQGASNQPQHF
NA	TRBJ1-6	NA	TRBV10-2	TGCGCCAGCCAATTCGGACAAAATAATTCACCCCTCCACTTT	CASQFGQNNSPLHF
NA	TRBJ1-2	NA	TRBV27	TGTGCCAGCAGTTTATTCGCGAACTATGGCTACACCTTC	CASSLFANYGYTF
NA	TRBJ2-3	NA	TRBV5-1	TGCGCCAGCAGCTCCCGGGGGACTGGGAGCACAGATACGCAGTATTTT	CASSSRGTGSTDTQYF
NA	TRBJ2-5	NA	TRBV24-1	TGTGCCACCAGTGATCCCTCGGGCCAAGAGACCCAGTACTTC	CATSDPSGQETQYF
NA	TRBJ2-6	NA	TRBV5-4	TGTGCCAGCAGCCCCGAGGTACCTGGGGCCAACGTCCTGACTTTC	CASSPEVPGANVLTF
NA	TRBJ2-2	TRBD1	TRBV4-3	TGCGCCAGCAGCTTAGGGACAGGGGATACCGGGGAGCTGTTTTTT	CASSLGTGDTGELFF
NA	TRBJ2-2	NA	TRBV11-3	TGTGCCAGCAGCCCCACGAACACCGGGGAGCTGTTTTTT	CASSPTNTGELFF